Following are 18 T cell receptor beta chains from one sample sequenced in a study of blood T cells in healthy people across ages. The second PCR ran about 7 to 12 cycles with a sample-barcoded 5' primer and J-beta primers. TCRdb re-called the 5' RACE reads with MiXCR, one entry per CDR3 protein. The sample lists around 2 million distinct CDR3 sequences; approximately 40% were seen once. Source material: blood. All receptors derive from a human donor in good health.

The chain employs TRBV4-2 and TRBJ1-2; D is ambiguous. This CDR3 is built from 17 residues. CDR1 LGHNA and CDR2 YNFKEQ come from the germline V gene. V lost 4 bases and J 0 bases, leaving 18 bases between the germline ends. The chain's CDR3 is CASSPEAPSEANYGYTF. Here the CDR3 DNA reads TGTGCCAGCAGCCCGGAGGCCCCCTCGGAGGCTAACTATGGCTACACCTTC.

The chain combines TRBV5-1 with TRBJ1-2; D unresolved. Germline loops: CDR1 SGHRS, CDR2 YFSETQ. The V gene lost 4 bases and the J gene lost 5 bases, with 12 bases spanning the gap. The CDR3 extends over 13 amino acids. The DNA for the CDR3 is TGCGCCAGCAGCCCGACAACGTCTTATGGCTACACCTTC. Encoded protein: CASSPTTSYGYTF.

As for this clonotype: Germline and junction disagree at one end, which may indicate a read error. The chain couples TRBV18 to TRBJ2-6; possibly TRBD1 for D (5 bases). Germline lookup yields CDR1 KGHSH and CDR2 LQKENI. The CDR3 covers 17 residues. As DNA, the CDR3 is TGTGCCAGCTCAATACAATATAGGGGTCCTGGGGCCAACGTCCGGACTTTC. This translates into CASSIQYRGPGANVRTF.

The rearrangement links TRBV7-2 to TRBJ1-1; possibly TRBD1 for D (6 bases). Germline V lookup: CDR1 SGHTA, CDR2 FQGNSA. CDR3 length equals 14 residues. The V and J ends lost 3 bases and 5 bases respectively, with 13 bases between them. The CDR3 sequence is CASSFNEGGTEAFF. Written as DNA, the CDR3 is TGTGCCAGCAGCTTCAACGAAGGGGGGACTGAAGCTTTCTTT.

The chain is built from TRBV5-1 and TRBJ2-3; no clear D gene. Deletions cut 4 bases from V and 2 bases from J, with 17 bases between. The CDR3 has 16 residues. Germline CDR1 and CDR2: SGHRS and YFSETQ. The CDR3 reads CASSHDCNLYTDTQYF. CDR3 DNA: TGCGCCAGCAGCCACGACTGCAACCTTTACACAGATACGCAGTATTTT. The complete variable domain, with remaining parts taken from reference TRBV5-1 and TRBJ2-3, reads KAGVTQTPRYLIKTRGQQVTLSCSPISGHRSVSWYQQTPGQGLQFLFEYFSETQRNKGNFPGRFSGRQFSNSRSEMNVSTLELGDSALYLCASSHDCNLYTDTQYFGPGTRLTVL.

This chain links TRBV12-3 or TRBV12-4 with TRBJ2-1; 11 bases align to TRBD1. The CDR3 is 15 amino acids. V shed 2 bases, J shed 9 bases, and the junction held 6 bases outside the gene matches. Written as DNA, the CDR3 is TGTGCCAGCAGTTTATTTGGGACAGGGGGGGGTGAGCAGTTCTTC. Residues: CASSLFGTGGGEQFF.

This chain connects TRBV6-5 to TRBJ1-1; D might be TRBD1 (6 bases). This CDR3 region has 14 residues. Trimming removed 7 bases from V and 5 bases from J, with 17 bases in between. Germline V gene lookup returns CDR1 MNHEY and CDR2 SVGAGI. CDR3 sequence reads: CASIKAGVRTEAFF. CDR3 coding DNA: TGTGCCAGCATCAAAGCAGGGGTTAGGACTGAAGCTTTCTTT.

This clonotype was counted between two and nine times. This CDR3 reads CASTPGRGRIDGYTF. CDR3 nucleotide sequence: TGCGCCAGCACCCCCGGCAGGGGTAGAATTGATGGCTACACCTTC. This chain joins TRBV5-1 and TRBJ1-2; the D gene is possibly TRBD1 (6 bases). The CDR3 covers 15 residues. Per germline, CDR1 SGHRS and CDR2 YFSETQ. The V end was cut by 6 bases, the J end by 6 bases, with 21 bases between.

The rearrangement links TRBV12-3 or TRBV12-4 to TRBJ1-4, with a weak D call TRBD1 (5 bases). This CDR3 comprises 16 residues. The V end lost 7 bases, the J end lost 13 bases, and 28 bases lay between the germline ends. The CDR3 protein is CASTLRGEASRGSLFF. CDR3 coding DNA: TGTGCCAGCACTCTTCGGGGGGAAGCCTCCCGGGGATCACTGTTTTTT.

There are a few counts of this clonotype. CDR3 bases: TGTGCCAGCAGAACGGGACTAGCGAATAACATTCAGTACTTC. As protein: CASRTGLANNIQYF. The rearrangement links TRBV6-5 to TRBJ2-4; 10 bases match TRBD2. CDR3 length: 14 residues. J gave up 7 bases and V 6 bases, and 6 bases lay outside the gene matches. Germline CDR1 reads MNHEY; CDR2 reads SVGAGI.

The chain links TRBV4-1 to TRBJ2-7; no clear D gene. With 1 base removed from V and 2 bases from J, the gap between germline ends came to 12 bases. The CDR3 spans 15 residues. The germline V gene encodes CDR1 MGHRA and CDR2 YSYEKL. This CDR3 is CASSQGAQPAYEQYF. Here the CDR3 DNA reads TGCGCCAGCAGCCAAGGGGCACAGCCGGCCTACGAGCAGTACTTC.

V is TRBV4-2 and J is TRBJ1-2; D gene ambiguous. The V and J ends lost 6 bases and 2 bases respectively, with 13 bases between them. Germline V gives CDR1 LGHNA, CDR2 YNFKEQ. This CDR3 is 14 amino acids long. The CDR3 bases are TGTGCCAGCAGTAGAAAGACGGCCAACTATGGCTACACCTTC. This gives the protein CASSRKTANYGYTF.

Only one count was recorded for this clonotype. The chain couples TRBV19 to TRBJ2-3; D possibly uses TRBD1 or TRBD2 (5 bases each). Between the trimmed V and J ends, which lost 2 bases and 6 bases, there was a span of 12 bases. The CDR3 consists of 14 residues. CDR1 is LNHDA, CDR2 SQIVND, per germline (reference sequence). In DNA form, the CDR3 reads TGTGCCAGTAGTATACAGGGAGATTCGGATACGCAGTATTTT. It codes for CASSIQGDSDTQYF.

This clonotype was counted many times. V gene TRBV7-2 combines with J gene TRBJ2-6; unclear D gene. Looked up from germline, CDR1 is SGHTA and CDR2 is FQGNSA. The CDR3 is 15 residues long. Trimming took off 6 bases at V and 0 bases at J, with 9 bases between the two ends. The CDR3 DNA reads TGTGCCAGCAGTTTAACAACCTCTGGGGCCAACGTCCTGACTTTC. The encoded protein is CASSLTTSGANVLTF. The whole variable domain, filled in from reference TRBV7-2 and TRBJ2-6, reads GAGVSQSPSNKVTEKGKDVELRCDPISGHTALYWYRQSLGQGLEFLIYFQGNSAPDKSGLPSDRFSAERTGGSVSTLTIQRTQQEDSAVYLCASSLTTSGANVLTFGAGSRLTVL.

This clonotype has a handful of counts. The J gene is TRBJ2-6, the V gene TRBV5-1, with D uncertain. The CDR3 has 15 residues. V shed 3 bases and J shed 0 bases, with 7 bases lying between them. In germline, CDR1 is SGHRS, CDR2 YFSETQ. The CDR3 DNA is TGCGCCAGCAGCTCGCAGAACTCTGGGGCCAACGTCCTGACTTTC. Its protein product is CASSSQNSGANVLTF.

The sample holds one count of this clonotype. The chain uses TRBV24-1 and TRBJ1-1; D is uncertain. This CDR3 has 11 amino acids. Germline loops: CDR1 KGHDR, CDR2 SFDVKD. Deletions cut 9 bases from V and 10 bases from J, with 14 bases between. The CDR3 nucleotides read TGTGCCACCCTCAGCGGGTGGGGAGCTTTCTTT. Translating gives CATLSGWGAFF.

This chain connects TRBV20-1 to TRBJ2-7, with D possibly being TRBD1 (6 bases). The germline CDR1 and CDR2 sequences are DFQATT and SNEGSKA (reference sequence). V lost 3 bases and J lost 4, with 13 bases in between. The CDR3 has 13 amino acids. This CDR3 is CSASGGGGYEQYF. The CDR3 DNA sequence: TGCAGTGCTAGTGGGGGCGGCGGATACGAGCAGTACTTC.

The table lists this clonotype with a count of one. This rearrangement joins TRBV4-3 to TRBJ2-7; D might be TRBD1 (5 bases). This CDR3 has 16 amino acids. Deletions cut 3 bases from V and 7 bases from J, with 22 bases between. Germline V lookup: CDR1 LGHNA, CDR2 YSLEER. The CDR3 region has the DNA TGCGCCAGCAGCCAGGCGACGGACACGTACAACAATGAGCAGTACTTC. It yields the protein CASSQATDTYNNEQYF.